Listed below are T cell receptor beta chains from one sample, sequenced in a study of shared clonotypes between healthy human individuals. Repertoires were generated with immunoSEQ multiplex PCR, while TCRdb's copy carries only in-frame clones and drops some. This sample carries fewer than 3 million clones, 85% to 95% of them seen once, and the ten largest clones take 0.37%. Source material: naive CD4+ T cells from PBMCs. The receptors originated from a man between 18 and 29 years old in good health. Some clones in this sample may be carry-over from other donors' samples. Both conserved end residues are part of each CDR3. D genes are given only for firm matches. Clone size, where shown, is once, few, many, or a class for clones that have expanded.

CDR3 protein: CASSPIGISYEQYF; clone size: -; CDR3 length: 14; D gene: -; V gene: TRBV18
CDR3 protein: CASSPRAWGQETQYF; clone size: -; CDR3 length: 15; D gene: -; V gene: TRBV5-1
CDR3 protein: CASSPPIRDSGNTIYF; clone size: -; CDR3 length: 16; D gene: -; V gene: TRBV18
CDR3 protein: CASSYQGQGPQEQYF; clone size: -; CDR3 length: 15; D gene: TRBD1; V gene: TRBV6-5
CDR3 protein: CASGETGMLNTEAFF; clone size: -; CDR3 length: 15; D gene: -; V gene: TRBV6-1
CDR3 protein: CASSSQGPQETQYF; clone size: -; CDR3 length: 14; D gene: -; V gene: TRBV27
CDR3 protein: CASSPGLAGGGETQYF; clone size: -; CDR3 length: 16; D gene: TRBD2; V gene: TRBV5-6
CDR3 protein: CASSFIIYNEQFF; clone size: -; CDR3 length: 13; D gene: -; V gene: TRBV6-6
CDR3 protein: CASSPDIGQVEAFF; clone size: -; CDR3 length: 14; D gene: TRBD1; V gene: TRBV5-5
CDR3 protein: CASSFVAFRVQGTGLSYNEQFF; clone size: -; CDR3 length: 22; D gene: -; V gene: TRBV27
CDR3 protein: CATSRDLTGQRHF; clone size: -; CDR3 length: 13; D gene: TRBD1; V gene: TRBV15
CDR3 protein: CASSLTTSGRAVAGANVLTF; clone size: -; CDR3 length: 20; D gene: TRBD2; V gene: TRBV5-1
CDR3 protein: CASSLGSGAWGDTQYF; clone size: -; CDR3 length: 16; D gene: -; V gene: TRBV28
CDR3 protein: CASSLVGSSGEQFF; clone size: once; CDR3 length: 14; D gene: -; V gene: TRBV11-3
CDR3 protein: CASSLVAGASGEQFF; clone size: -; CDR3 length: 15; D gene: TRBD2; V gene: TRBV11-2
CDR3 protein: CASSLTGTPLSGTEAFF; clone size: -; CDR3 length: 17; D gene: -; V gene: TRBV7-3
CDR3 protein: CASRQGGTSASSETQYF; clone size: -; CDR3 length: 17; D gene: TRBD2; V gene: TRBV5-1
CDR3 protein: CASSVAGAGYGYTF; clone size: -; CDR3 length: 14; D gene: -; V gene: TRBV25-1
CDR3 protein: CASSRQGAGTQYF; clone size: -; CDR3 length: 13; D gene: -; V gene: TRBV7-2